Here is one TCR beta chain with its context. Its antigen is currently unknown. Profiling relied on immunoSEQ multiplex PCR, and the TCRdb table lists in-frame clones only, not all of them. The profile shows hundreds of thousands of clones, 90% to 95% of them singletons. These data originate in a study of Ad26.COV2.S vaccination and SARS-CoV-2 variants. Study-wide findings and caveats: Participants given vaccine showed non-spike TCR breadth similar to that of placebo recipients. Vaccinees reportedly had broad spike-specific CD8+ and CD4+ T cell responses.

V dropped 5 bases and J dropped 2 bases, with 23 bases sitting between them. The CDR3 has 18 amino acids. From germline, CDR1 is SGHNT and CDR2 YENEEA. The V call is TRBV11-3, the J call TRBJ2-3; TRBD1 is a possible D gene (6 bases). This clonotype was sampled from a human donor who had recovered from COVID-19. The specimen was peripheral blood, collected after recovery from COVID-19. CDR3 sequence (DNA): TGTGCCAGCAGCGTTGGACCCGGGACAAGGGGCGTCACAGATACGCAGTATTTT. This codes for CASSVGPGTRGVTDTQYF.